This T cell receptor beta chain was recorded in a study of graft-versus-host responses after intestinal transplantation. Whole-study context: The study gave all recipients anti-thymocyte globulin induction, then tacrolimus and steroids for approximately three years. Study-wide findings and caveats: Recipient marrow harbored GvH clones, some of which surfaced first in ileum or blood.

Of note for this clone: What it binds is not known.

Between the trimmed V and J ends, which lost 3 bases and 0 bases, there was a span of 8 bases. Germline V gives CDR1 SGHTA, CDR2 FQGNSA. The CDR3 contains 15 residues. Assay: immunoSEQ multiplex PCR; the TCRdb copy retains only in-frame clones and omits some. The repertoire holds 90,000 to 120,000 clones, with roughly 89% as singletons. The chain combines TRBV7-2 with TRBJ1-4; possible D gene TRBD1, 5 bases. The input for sequencing was unstimulated CD4+ T cells sorted from spleen or lymph node cells, taken before transplant. The sequence was obtained from a human donor who was the organ donor for an intestinal transplant. CDR3 bases: TGTGCCAGCAGCTTCAGGGTTTCAACTAATGAAAAACTGTTTTTT. Residues: CASSFRVSTNEKLFF.